The sequence of this T cell receptor beta chain was determined in a study of blood T cell repertoires in COVID-19. For the study at large: Samples came from the United States, Italy and Spain, spanning acute and convalescent COVID-19. PBMCs, B-cell-depleted T cells, or T cells provided the cDNA or gDNA that made up the material.

In the study's own analysis: Counts of nucleated cells, estimated from reference gene primer amplification, were obtained. TCRdb keeps only in-frame clones here, not all; method: immunoSEQ multiplex PCR. V and J calls and clone size are given by that table; D and trimming were obtained from the DNA. The profile covers 450,000 or so clones, with 70% to 90% appearing a single time and about 1.4% taken by the ten largest. Patients at the Seattle site were enrolled during active infection and followed longitudinally. After removal of 0 bases from V and 0 bases from J, the junction contained 2 bases not matched to a gene. CDR3 length: 16 amino acids. The germline V gene has CDR1 MNHEY and CDR2 SVGEGT.

Sample: peripheral blood. The clonotype was recovered from a middle-aged woman with COVID-19, enrolled during active disease. The J gene is TRBJ2-3, the V gene TRBV6-2 or TRBV6-3; 8 nucleotides agree with TRBD1. In DNA form, the CDR3 reads TGTGCCAGCAGTTACTCGACAGGGGCAAGCACAGATACGCAGTATTTT. As protein: CASSYSTGASTDTQYF.